Listed here are 22 T cell receptor beta chains from one sample, sequenced in a study of T cells after yellow fever vaccination. MiXCR, run by TCRdb on the 5' RACE reads, gives a single entry per CDR3 protein. Among about 22,000 distinct CDR3 sequences listed, around 5.2% were seen once. The material sequenced was PBMCs, either bulk or a sorted T-cell subset (CD4+, CD8+, memory, or dextramer-sorted; not recorded which), taken around 45 days after the first yellow fever vaccination. The receptors were sampled from a man younger than 30 who received the YFV17D yellow fever vaccine.

This clonotype was recorded many times. The chain employs TRBV7-2 and TRBJ2-3, with D unclear. Germline CDR1 reads SGHTA; CDR2 reads FQGNSA. The V end was cut by 5 bases, the J end by 0 bases, with 15 bases between. This CDR3 comprises 16 residues. CDR3 nucleotide sequence: TGTGCCAGCAGCCAAAGAGGCCCCCTTAGCACAGATACGCAGTATTTT. This codes for CASSQRGPLSTDTQYF.

The chain joins TRBV20-1 to TRBJ1-1; maybe TRBD1 (6 bases). CDR1 and CDR2 from the germline V gene are DFQATT and SNEGSKA (reference sequence). With 5 bases removed from V and 1 base from J, the gap between germline ends came to 20 bases. The CDR3 totals 16 residues. CDR3 nucleotide sequence: TGCAGTGCTCTGATCCCCAGGAGGGGGAAGAACACTGAAGCTTTCTTT. Translation gives CSALIPRRGKNTEAFF.

Ten or more counts support this clonotype. The rearrangement uses TRBV5-1 and TRBJ2-7; possibly TRBD1 or TRBD2 for D (5 bases each). Germline lookup yields CDR1 SGHRS and CDR2 YFSETQ. Trimming shortened V by 4 bases and J by 1 base, and 24 bases separated the two germline ends. The length of the CDR3 is 18 residues. The CDR3, as DNA: TGCGCCAGCAGCCCATCGACAGACTATAGGAGCGGATCCTACGAGCAGTACGTC. It codes for CASSPSTDYRSGSYEQYV.

Concerning this clonotype: A much larger clonotype is one base distant, so this may be a read error. This chain connects TRBV10-3 to TRBJ1-3, with D uncertain. Between the trimmed V and J ends, which lost 4 bases and 10 bases, there was a span of 17 bases. This CDR3 comprises 14 residues. Germline-derived CDR1 and CDR2 are ENHRY and SYGVKD. CDR3: CAISGGNRLETIYF. DNA of the CDR3: TGTGCCATCAGTGGAGGTAATCGGTTGGAAACCATATATTTT.

This clonotype has ten or more counts. The V call is TRBV7-9, the J call TRBJ1-2; D is undetermined. From germline, CDR1 is SEHNR and CDR2 FQNEAQ (reference sequence). This CDR3 spans 15 amino acids. V lost 1 base and J 2 bases, leaving 11 bases between the germline ends. The CDR3 region has the DNA TGTGCCAGCAGCTTAGGCCCAGTGACCAACTATGGCTACACCTTC. Protein sequence: CASSLGPVTNYGYTF.

A note on this clonotype: One base away lies a much larger clone, so this may be a sequencing read error. The rearrangement joins TRBV20-1 to TRBJ2-5, with 7 bases that match TRBD1. The CDR3 totals 12 residues. CDR1 DFQATT and CDR2 SNEGSKA come from the germline V gene (reference sequence). The CDR3 region has the DNA TGCAGTGCTGGGACAGATCAAGAGACCCACTACTTC. Translating gives CSAGTDQETHYF.

This clonotype has ten or more counts. This chain connects TRBV12-3 or TRBV12-4 to TRBJ1-5; D not resolved. This CDR3 has 12 residues. V lost 1 base and J lost 6, with 4 bases in between. CDR3 sequence reads: CASSLGGQPQHF. The DNA of the CDR3 is TGTGCCAGCAGTTTAGGGGGTCAGCCCCAGCATTTT.

This clonotype occurred many times. As DNA, the CDR3 is TGTGCCAGCAGTTCCGTGCGGGGCAATGGCTACACCTTC. Protein: CASSSVRGNGYTF. The chain employs TRBV6-6 and TRBJ1-2, with a weak D call TRBD1 (5 bases). The CDR3 is 13 residues long. Per the germline V gene, CDR1 is MNHNY and CDR2 is SVGAGI (reference sequence). The V end lost 4 bases, the J end lost 6 bases, and 12 bases lay between the germline ends.

This clonotype was counted many times. V is TRBV29-1 and J is TRBJ1-1; D gene uncertain. Germline assignment: CDR1 SQVTM and CDR2 ANQGSEA. V was pared by 4 bases and J by 2 bases, with 2 bases between. The CDR3 runs 10 residues. CDR3 DNA: TGCAGCGTTGGAAACACTGAAGCTTTCTTT. Residues: CSVGNTEAFF.

In its sample, this clonotype was seen many times. This rearrangement joins TRBV12-3 or TRBV12-4 to TRBJ2-5, with a weak D call TRBD2 (5 bases). Deletions cut 5 bases from V and 1 base from J, with 11 bases between. The CDR3 totals 14 residues. CDR3 in amino acids: CASSRGFRQETQYF. CDR3 nucleotides: TGTGCCAGCAGTAGAGGGTTCCGCCAAGAGACCCAGTACTTC.

This clonotype was observed many times. This chain uses TRBV4-1 with TRBJ1-6; no reliable D call. The ends were cut back, 5 bases at V and 10 bases at J, with 12 bases in the middle. This CDR3 has 13 residues. Per germline, CDR1 MGHRA and CDR2 YSYEKL. CDR3 residues: CASSSGPDSPLHF. The CDR3 DNA sequence: TGCGCCAGCAGCAGCGGTCCAGACTCACCCCTCCACTTT.

This clonotype was counted ten times or more. The chain recombines TRBV3-1 with TRBJ2-6, with 9 nucleotides matching TRBD1. Germline trimming cut 5 bases from V and 0 bases from J; bases unmatched to any gene: 8. The germline V gene encodes CDR1 LGHDT and CDR2 YNNKEL (reference sequence). This CDR3 is 18 amino acids long. This chain's CDR3 is CASSDVGTGHSGANVLTF. CDR3 coding DNA: TGTGCCAGCAGCGACGTGGGGACAGGGCACTCTGGGGCCAACGTCCTGACTTTC.

This clonotype was picked up many times. The genes are TRBV11-2 and TRBJ1-3, with TRBD1 as a possible D gene (6 bases). The length of the CDR3 is 16 residues. The V and J ends lost 1 base and 2 bases respectively, with 12 bases between them. Germline-derived CDR1 and CDR2 are SGHAT and FQNNGV. The CDR3 DNA sequence: TGTGCCAGCAGCTTAGCCCGGGACACTACTGGAAACACCATATATTTT. This codes for CASSLARDTTGNTIYF.

The sample holds many counts of this clonotype. The chain employs TRBV11-2 and TRBJ2-3, with TRBD2 matching over 12 bases. With 3 bases clipped from V and 4 bases from J, the junction kept 5 bases outside the gene matches. Germline CDR1 is SGHAT and CDR2 is FQNNGV. The CDR3 is 16 amino acids. CDR3 nucleotides: TGTGCCAGCAGCTTGTATCTAGCGGGGGGGCCAGATACGCAGTATTTT. It specifies CASSLYLAGGPDTQYF.

This clonotype occurred many times. The chain employs TRBV9 and TRBJ2-3; 7 nucleotides agree with TRBD1. With 5 bases clipped from V and 4 bases from J, the junction kept 7 bases outside the gene matches. The CDR3 length is 14 residues. Germline lookup yields CDR1 SGDLS and CDR2 YYNGEE. This chain's CDR3 is CASSDRVLSDTQYF. CDR3 sequence (DNA): TGTGCCAGCAGTGACAGGGTTTTATCAGATACGCAGTATTTT.

This clonotype was seen at least ten times. This chain joins TRBV2 and TRBJ2-7; D is uncertain. V gave up 6 bases and J gave up 2 bases, with 8 bases separating them. The CDR3 spans 12 residues. CDR1 SNHLY and CDR2 FYNNEI come from the germline V gene. CDR3 sequence reads: CASSLNTYEQYV. Written as DNA, the CDR3 is TGTGCCAGCAGCCTCAACACCTACGAGCAGTACGTC.

The rearrangement uses TRBV10-3 and TRBJ1-5, with D possibly being TRBD1 (6 bases). The CDR3 is made up of 13 amino acids. Per germline, CDR1 ENHRY and CDR2 SYGVKD. V lost 6 bases to trimming and J lost 5 bases, with 11 bases between them. The CDR3 loop reads CAISRQEDQPQHF. The CDR3 DNA follows: TGTGCCATCAGCCGACAGGAGGATCAGCCCCAGCATTTT.

This clonotype was found many times. V and J are TRBV5-4 and TRBJ2-2, with 8 bases fitting TRBD1. Germline CDR1 is SGHNT and CDR2 is YYREEE (reference sequence). The CDR3 is 15 residues long. Losses at the gene ends were 2 bases for V and 6 bases for J; bases not matched to a gene: 6. The CDR3 here is CASSFRTGSSGELFF. The DNA of the CDR3 is TGTGCCAGCAGCTTTCGGACAGGGAGCTCCGGGGAGCTGTTTTTT.

This clonotype was recorded many times. The chain combines TRBV20-1 with TRBJ1-2; D might be TRBD1 (5 bases). Germline-derived CDR1 and CDR2 are DFQATT and SNEGSKA (reference sequence). V was clipped by 6 bases and J by 6 bases, with 14 bases between them. This CDR3 is built from 12 residues. The CDR3 loop is CSADNLGDGYTF. The DNA for the CDR3 is TGCAGTGCAGACAACCTGGGGGATGGCTACACCTTC.

This clonotype was seen repeatedly, ten times or more. The gene calls are TRBV29-1 and TRBJ2-1; D is perhaps TRBD1 or TRBD2 (5 bases each). CDR1 SQVTM and CDR2 ANQGSEA come from the germline V gene. The ends were cut back, 1 base at V and 0 bases at J, with 16 bases in the middle. CDR3 length: 17 residues. Here the CDR3 reads CSVEGYLARGSYNEQFF. In DNA form, the CDR3 reads TGCAGCGTTGAAGGCTATCTCGCGAGGGGCTCCTACAATGAGCAGTTCTTC.

This clonotype was detected many times. The rearrangement uses TRBV7-2 and TRBJ2-3, with TRBD2 matching over 7 bases. The germline CDR1 and CDR2 sequences are SGHTA and FQGNSA. The CDR3 is 13 amino acids. The V gene end was trimmed by 3 bases and the J gene end by 4 bases; junction bases not matched to a gene: 1. The CDR3 protein is CASSLGGSDTQYF. The CDR3 bases are TGTGCCAGCAGCTTGGGGGGGTCAGATACGCAGTATTTT.

This clonotype was picked up many times. The gene calls are TRBV27 and TRBJ2-5, with 9 bases fitting TRBD1. CDR1 MNHEY and CDR2 SMNVEV come from the germline V gene (reference sequence). Losses at the gene ends were 6 bases for V and 9 bases for J; bases not matched to a gene: 11. CDR3 length: 14 residues. CDR3 bases: TGTGCCAGCAGCTTACAGGGACAGGGTATCGCCCAGTACTTC. It translates to CASSLQGQGIAQYF.